This T cell receptor beta chain emerged from a study of blood T cell repertoires in COVID-19. The wider study: The United States, Italy and Spain were the sources of the acute and convalescent COVID-19 samples. T cells, B-cell-depleted T cells, or PBMCs provided the cDNA or gDNA that served as material.

The germline CDR1 and CDR2 sequences are MDHEN and SYDVKM. The ends were cut back, 2 bases at V and 3 bases at J, with 11 bases in the middle. The CDR3 contains 14 residues. Per the original data handling: Amplification of reference gene primers was used by the study to estimate nucleated cell counts. Assay used: immunoSEQ multiplex PCR; TCRdb lists only in-frame clones, some missing. V and J calls and clone size are given by that table; D and trimming were obtained from the DNA. The sample shows some 30,000 clones, roughly 86% of them seen only once. The sequencing input was peripheral blood. The clonotype originates from a human donor with active COVID-19. The donor label of this sample is uncertain. The genes are TRBV28 and TRBJ2-7, with no clear D. The CDR3 DNA follows: TGTGCCAGCAGTTTAAGCGCCTTCGGCTACGAGCAGTACTTC. Translation: CASSLSAFGYEQYF.